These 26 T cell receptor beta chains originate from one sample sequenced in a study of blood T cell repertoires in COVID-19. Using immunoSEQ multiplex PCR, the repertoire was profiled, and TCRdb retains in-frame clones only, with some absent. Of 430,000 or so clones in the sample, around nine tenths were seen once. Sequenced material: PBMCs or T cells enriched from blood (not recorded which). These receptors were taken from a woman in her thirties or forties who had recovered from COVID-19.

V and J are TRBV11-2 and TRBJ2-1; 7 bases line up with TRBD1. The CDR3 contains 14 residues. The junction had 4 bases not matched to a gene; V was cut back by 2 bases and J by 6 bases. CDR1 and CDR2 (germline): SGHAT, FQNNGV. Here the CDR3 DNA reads TGTGCCAGCAGCTTAACCAGGGGGAGCAATGAGCAGTTCTTC. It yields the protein CASSLTRGSNEQFF.

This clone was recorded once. The CDR3 sequence is CASRKPTGGRGEQYF. DNA of the CDR3: TGTGCCAGCAGGAAACCAACAGGGGGCAGAGGAGAGCAGTACTTC. The J gene is TRBJ2-7, the V gene TRBV27; 9 bases are shared with TRBD1. Germline V gives CDR1 MNHEY, CDR2 SMNVEV (reference sequence). The CDR3 sequence is 15 residues long. After removal of 6 bases from V and 7 bases from J, the junction contained 13 bases not matched to a gene.

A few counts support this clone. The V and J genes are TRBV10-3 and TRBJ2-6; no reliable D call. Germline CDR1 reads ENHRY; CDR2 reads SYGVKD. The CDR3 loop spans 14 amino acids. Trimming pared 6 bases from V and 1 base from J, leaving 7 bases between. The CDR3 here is CAIRPGSGANVLTF. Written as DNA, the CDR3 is TGTGCCATCAGACCCGGGTCTGGGGCCAACGTCCTGACTTTC.

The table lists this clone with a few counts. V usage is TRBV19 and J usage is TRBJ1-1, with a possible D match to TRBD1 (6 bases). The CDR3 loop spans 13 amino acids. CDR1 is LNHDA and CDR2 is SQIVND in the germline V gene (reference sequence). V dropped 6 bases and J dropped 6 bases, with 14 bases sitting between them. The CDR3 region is CASSPLGGAEAFF. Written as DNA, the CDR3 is TGTGCCAGTAGCCCCCTAGGGGGGGCTGAAGCTTTCTTT.

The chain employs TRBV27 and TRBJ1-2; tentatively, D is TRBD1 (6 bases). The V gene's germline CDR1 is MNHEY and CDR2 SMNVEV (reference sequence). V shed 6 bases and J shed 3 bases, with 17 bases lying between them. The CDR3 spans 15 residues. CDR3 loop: CASSQYPDSYYGYTF. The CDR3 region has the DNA TGTGCCAGCAGCCAATACCCGGACAGCTACTATGGCTACACCTTC.

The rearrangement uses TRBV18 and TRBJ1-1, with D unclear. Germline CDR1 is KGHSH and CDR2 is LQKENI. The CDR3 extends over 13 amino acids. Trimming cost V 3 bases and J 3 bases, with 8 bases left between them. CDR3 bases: TGTGCCAGCTCACCTTTCGGGGACACTGAAGCTTTCTTT. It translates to CASSPFGDTEAFF.

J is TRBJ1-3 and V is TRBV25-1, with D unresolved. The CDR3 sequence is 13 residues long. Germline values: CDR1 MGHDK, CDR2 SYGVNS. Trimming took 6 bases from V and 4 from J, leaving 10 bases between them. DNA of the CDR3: TGTGCCAGCAGCGGGAAGATAGGAAACACCATATATTTT. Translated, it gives CASSGKIGNTIYF.

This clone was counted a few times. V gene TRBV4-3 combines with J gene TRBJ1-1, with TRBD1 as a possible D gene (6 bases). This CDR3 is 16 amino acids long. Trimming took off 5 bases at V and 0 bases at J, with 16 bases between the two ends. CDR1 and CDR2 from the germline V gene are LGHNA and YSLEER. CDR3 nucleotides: TGCGCCAGCAGCGCCACAGGGAGCGTAATGAACACTGAAGCTTTCTTT. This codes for CASSATGSVMNTEAFF.

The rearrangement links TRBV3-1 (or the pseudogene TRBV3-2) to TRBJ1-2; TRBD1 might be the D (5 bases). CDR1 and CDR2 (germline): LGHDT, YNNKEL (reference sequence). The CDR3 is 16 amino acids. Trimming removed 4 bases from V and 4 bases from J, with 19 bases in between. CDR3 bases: TGTGCCAGCAGCCCCGCCCGCGGGGGGGGAACCTATGGCTACACCTTC. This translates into CASSPARGGGTYGYTF.

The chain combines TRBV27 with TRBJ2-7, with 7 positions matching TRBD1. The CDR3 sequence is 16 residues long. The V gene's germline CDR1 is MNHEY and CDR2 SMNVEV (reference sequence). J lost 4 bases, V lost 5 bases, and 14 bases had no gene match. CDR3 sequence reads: CASSPPRRGKRYEQYF. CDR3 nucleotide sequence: TGTGCCAGCAGTCCGCCCCGCAGGGGGAAAAGATACGAGCAGTACTTC.

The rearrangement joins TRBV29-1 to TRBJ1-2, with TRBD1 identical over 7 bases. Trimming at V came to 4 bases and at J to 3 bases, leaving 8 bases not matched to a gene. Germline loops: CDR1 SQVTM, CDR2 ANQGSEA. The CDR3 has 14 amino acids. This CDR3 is CSVAVTGQHYGYTF. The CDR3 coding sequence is TGCAGCGTTGCGGTGACAGGGCAGCACTATGGCTACACCTTC. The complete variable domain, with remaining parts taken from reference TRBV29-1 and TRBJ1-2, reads SAVISQKPSRDICQRGTSLTIQCQVDSQVTMMFWYRQQPGQSLTLIATANQGSEATYESGFVIDKFPISRPNLTFSTLTVSNMSPEDSSIYLCSVAVTGQHYGYTFGSGTRLTVV.

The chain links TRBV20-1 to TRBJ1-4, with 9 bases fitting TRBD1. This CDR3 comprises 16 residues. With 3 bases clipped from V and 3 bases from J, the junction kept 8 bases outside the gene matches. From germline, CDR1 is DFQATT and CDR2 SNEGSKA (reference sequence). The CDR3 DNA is TGCAGTGCTAGTCCCACAGGGGGCGCAGCTAATGAAAAACTGTTTTTT. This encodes CSASPTGGAANEKLFF.

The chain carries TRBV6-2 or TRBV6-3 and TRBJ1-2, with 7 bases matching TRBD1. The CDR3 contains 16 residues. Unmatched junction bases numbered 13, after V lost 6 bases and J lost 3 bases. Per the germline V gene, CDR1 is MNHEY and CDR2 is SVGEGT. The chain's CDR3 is CASSSGQVQSYYGYTF. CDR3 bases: TGTGCCAGCAGCTCTGGACAGGTTCAATCGTACTATGGCTACACCTTC.

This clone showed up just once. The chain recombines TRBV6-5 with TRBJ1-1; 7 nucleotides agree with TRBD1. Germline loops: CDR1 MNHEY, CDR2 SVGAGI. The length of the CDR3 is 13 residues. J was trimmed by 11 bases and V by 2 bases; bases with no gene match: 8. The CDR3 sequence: CASSYRKTGWAFF. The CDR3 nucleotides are TGTGCCAGCAGTTACCGAAAGACAGGGTGGGCTTTCTTT.

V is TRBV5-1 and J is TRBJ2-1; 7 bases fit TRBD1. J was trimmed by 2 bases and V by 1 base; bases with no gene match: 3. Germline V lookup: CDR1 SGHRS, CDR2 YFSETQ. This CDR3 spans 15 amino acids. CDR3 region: CASSLYRGPYNEQFF. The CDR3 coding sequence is TGCGCCAGCAGCTTGTATAGGGGGCCCTACAATGAGCAGTTCTTC.

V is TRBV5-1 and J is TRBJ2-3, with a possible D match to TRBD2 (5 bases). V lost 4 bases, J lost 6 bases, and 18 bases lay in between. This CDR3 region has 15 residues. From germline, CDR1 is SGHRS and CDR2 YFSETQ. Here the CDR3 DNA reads TGCGCCAGCAGCCCACATAGGACCTCGGGGGATACGCAGTATTTT. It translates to CASSPHRTSGDTQYF.

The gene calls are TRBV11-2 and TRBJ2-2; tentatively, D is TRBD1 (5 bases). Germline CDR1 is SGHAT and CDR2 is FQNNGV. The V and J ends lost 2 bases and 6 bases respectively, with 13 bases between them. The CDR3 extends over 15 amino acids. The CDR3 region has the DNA TGTGCCAGCAGCTTATGGGCGCAGGGTGCCGGGGAGCTGTTTTTT. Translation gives CASSLWAQGAGELFF.

The CDR3 loop reads CASSSPREGPTEAFF. The CDR3 bases are TGTGCCAGCAGTTCCCCTCGGGAGGGCCCCACTGAAGCTTTCTTT. The genes are TRBV6-5 and TRBJ1-1; D not resolved. CDR3 length: 15 residues. Germline CDR1 is MNHEY and CDR2 is SVGAGI. V dropped 4 bases and J dropped 4 bases, with 16 bases sitting between them.

The CDR3 protein is CASSQDQYILGASENTDTQYF. The CDR3, as DNA: TGCGCCAGCAGCCAAGATCAGTATATTCTGGGTGCTAGCGAGAACACAGATACGCAGTATTTT. The chain is built from TRBV4-1 and TRBJ2-3, with D possibly being TRBD2 (6 bases). The CDR3 extends over 21 amino acids. In germline, CDR1 is MGHRA, CDR2 YSYEKL. Trimming stripped 0 bases from V and 2 bases from J, with 27 bases between.

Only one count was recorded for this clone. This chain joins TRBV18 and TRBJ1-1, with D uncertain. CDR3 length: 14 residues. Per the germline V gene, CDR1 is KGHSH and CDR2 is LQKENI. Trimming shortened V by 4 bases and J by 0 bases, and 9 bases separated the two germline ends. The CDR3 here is CASSRASVNTEAFF. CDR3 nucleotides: TGTGCCAGCTCACGCGCGTCGGTGAACACTGAAGCTTTCTTT.

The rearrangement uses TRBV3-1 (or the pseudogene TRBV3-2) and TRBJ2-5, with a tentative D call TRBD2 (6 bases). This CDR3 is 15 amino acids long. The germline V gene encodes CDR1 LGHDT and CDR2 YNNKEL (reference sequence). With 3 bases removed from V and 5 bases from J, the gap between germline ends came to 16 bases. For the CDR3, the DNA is TGTGCCAGCAGCCACGGGACGGGCAGCGGGGAGACCCAGTACTTC. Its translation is CASSHGTGSGETQYF.

The CDR3 loop is CASSMGGTSGTYEQYF. The CDR3 nucleotides read TGTGCCAGCAGCATGGGGGGGACTAGCGGGACCTACGAGCAGTACTTC. The J gene is TRBJ2-7, the V gene TRBV5-4, with 13 nucleotides matching TRBD2. The CDR3 spans 16 residues. Losses at the gene ends were 4 bases for V and 2 bases for J; bases not matched to a gene: 6. In germline, CDR1 is SGHNT, CDR2 YYREEE (reference sequence).

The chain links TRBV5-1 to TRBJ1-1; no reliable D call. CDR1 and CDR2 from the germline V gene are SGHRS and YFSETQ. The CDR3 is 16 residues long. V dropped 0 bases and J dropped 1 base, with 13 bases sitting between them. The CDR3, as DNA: TGCGCCAGCAGCTTGGATGATGGGCAACGGAACACTGAAGCTTTCTTT. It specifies CASSLDDGQRNTEAFF.

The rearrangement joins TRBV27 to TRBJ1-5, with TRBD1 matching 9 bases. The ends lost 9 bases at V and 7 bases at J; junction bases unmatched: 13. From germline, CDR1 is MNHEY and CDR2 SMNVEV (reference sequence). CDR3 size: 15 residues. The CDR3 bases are TGTGCCAGTGCGGCCGGGACAGGGTCCTACCAGCCCCAGCATTTT. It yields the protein CASAAGTGSYQPQHF.

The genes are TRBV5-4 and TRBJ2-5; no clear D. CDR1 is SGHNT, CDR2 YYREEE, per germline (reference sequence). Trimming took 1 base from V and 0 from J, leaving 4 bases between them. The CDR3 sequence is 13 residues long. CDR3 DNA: TGTGCCAGCAGCTTGTATTACCAAGAGACCCAGTACTTC. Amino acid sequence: CASSLYYQETQYF.

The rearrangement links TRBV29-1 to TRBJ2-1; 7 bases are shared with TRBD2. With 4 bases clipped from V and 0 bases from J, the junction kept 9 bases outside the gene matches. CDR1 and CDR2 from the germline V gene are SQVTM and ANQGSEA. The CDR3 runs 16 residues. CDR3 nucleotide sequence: TGCAGCGTTGTATTGGCTAAGCGGGACTCCTACAATGAGCAGTTCTTC. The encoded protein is CSVVLAKRDSYNEQFF.